A selection of T cell receptor beta chains follows, all from one sample in a study of CD8 T cells in ankylosing spondylitis. TCRdb reanalysed the 5' RACE reads using MiXCR and keeps one entry per CDR3 protein. Counted here are around 490,000 distinct CDR3 sequences, approximately 5.3% occurring once; the ten biggest clones make up under 4.5%. The source material was blood, either unsorted or a sorted T cell fraction (not recorded which). The receptors shown here come from a male donor with ankylosing spondylitis. Each CDR3 is given with its conserved first and last residue. A D gene is named only where the DNA matches it firmly. Only some rows state a clone size, as once, few, many or a class for expanded clones.

j_call: TRBJ2-3; v_call: TRBV6-1; d_call: TRBD2; clone_size: many; cdr3_aa: CASSEPTSGGTDTQYF; cdr3_nt: TGTGCCAGCAGTGAACCAACTAGCGGGGGTACAGATACGCAGTATTTT
j_call: TRBJ2-7; v_call: TRBV5-1; d_call: -; clone_size: -; cdr3_aa: CASSLAPAGASYEQYF; cdr3_nt: TGCGCCAGCAGCTTGGCCCCCGCGGGGGCCTCCTACGAGCAGTACTTC
j_call: TRBJ1-6; v_call: TRBV5-1; d_call: -; clone_size: many; cdr3_aa: CASSLSYNNSPLHF; cdr3_nt: TGCGCCAGCAGCCTCAGTTATAATAATTCACCCCTCCACTTT
j_call: TRBJ2-7; v_call: TRBV5-6; d_call: -; clone_size: many; cdr3_aa: CASSYRDGSHEQYF; cdr3_nt: TGTGCCAGCAGCTACCGGGACGGTTCCCACGAGCAGTACTTC
j_call: TRBJ1-6; v_call: TRBV3-1; d_call: -; clone_size: -; cdr3_aa: CASNPGGWNSPLHF; cdr3_nt: TGTGCCAGCAACCCGGGGGGTTGGAATTCACCCCTCCACTTT
j_call: TRBJ1-1; v_call: TRBV9; d_call: -; clone_size: many; cdr3_aa: CASSVTGRGPNTEAFF; cdr3_nt: TGTGCCAGCAGCGTAACCGGACGGGGACCGAACACTGAAGCTTTCTTT
j_call: TRBJ1-2; v_call: TRBV4-1; d_call: -; clone_size: -; cdr3_aa: CASSRSGIYGYTF; cdr3_nt: TGCGCCAGCAGCCGATCAGGGATCTATGGCTACACCTTC
j_call: TRBJ2-7; v_call: TRBV5-1; d_call: TRBD1; clone_size: many; cdr3_aa: CASSFTGGLGEQYF; cdr3_nt: TGCGCCAGCAGCTTCACAGGGGGTTTGGGGGAGCAGTACTTC
j_call: TRBJ1-4; v_call: TRBV12-3/TRBV12-4; d_call: -; clone_size: many; cdr3_aa: CASSSPNEKLFF; cdr3_nt: TGTGCCAGCAGTTCCCCGAATGAAAAACTGTTTTTT
j_call: TRBJ2-2; v_call: TRBV7-8; d_call: TRBD2; clone_size: many; cdr3_aa: CASSPIAGGGRVSGELFF; cdr3_nt: TGTGCCAGCAGCCCAATAGCTGGCGGGGGGCGAGTGTCCGGGGAGCTGTTTTTT
j_call: TRBJ2-1; v_call: TRBV11-1; d_call: TRBD2; clone_size: few; cdr3_aa: CASSLAGLAGGSSYNEQFF; cdr3_nt: TGTGCCAGCAGCTTAGCAGGACTAGCGGGGGGAAGCTCCTACAATGAGCAGTTCTTC
j_call: TRBJ1-2; v_call: TRBV5-1; d_call: TRBD1; clone_size: many; cdr3_aa: CASSLVTGVNPYGYTF; cdr3_nt: TGCGCCAGCAGCTTGGTGACAGGGGTCAACCCCTATGGCTACACCTTC
j_call: TRBJ1-1; v_call: TRBV29-1; d_call: -; clone_size: many; cdr3_aa: CSVVANTEAFF; cdr3_nt: TGCAGCGTCGTAGCAAACACTGAAGCTTTCTTT
j_call: TRBJ1-2; v_call: TRBV7-9; d_call: -; clone_size: many; cdr3_aa: CASSLAGYGYTF; cdr3_nt: TGCGCCAGCAGCTTGGCCGGGTATGGCTACACCTTC
j_call: TRBJ2-5; v_call: TRBV6-5; d_call: -; clone_size: many; cdr3_aa: CASSYGDYQETQYF; cdr3_nt: TGTGCCAGCAGTTACGGGGACTACCAAGAGACCCAGTACTTC
j_call: TRBJ2-2; v_call: TRBV2; d_call: TRBD2; clone_size: many; cdr3_aa: CASSGLGGGARTGELFF; cdr3_nt: TGTGCCAGCAGTGGCCTTGGCGGGGGGGCCCGCACCGGGGAGCTGTTTTTT
j_call: TRBJ1-4; v_call: TRBV3-1; d_call: -; clone_size: -; cdr3_aa: CAFTLRWRGVGPTNEKLFF; cdr3_nt: TGTGCCTTCACCCTCCGCTGGCGCGGGGTGGGACCAACTAATGAAAAACTGTTTTTT
j_call: TRBJ2-1; v_call: TRBV7-2; d_call: TRBD2; clone_size: many; cdr3_aa: CASSLARDYYNEQFF; cdr3_nt: TGTGCCAGCAGCTTAGCGAGGGACTACTACAATGAGCAGTTCTTC
j_call: TRBJ2-1; v_call: TRBV7-8; d_call: -; clone_size: few; cdr3_aa: CASSLAYSASPVEQFF; cdr3_nt: TGTGCCAGCAGCTTAGCGTATAGTGCCTCCCCAGTGGAGCAGTTCTTC
j_call: TRBJ2-6; v_call: TRBV4-2; d_call: -; clone_size: many; cdr3_aa: CASSQAGTRSGWGANVLTF; cdr3_nt: TGTGCCAGCAGCCAAGCCGGGACCCGGTCTGGGTGGGGGGCCAACGTCCTGACTTTC
j_call: TRBJ2-5; v_call: TRBV15; d_call: -; clone_size: many; cdr3_aa: CATSRVGRGQEETQYF; cdr3_nt: TGTGCCACCAGCAGAGTCGGGAGGGGACAGGAAGAGACCCAGTACTTC
j_call: TRBJ2-5; v_call: TRBV28; d_call: TRBD2; clone_size: many; cdr3_aa: CASTVAGGGSVVGETQYF; cdr3_nt: TGTGCCAGCACCGTAGCCGGGGGAGGGTCAGTAGTAGGAGAGACCCAGTACTTC
j_call: TRBJ1-5; v_call: TRBV20-1; d_call: -; clone_size: many; cdr3_aa: CSVAKGNQPQHF; cdr3_nt: TGCAGTGTCGCGAAGGGCAATCAGCCCCAGCATTTT
j_call: TRBJ1-2; v_call: TRBV3-1; d_call: -; clone_size: many; cdr3_aa: CASSQVGGYGYTF; cdr3_nt: TGTGCCAGCAGCCAAGTTGGGGGGTATGGCTACACCTTC
j_call: TRBJ1-6; v_call: TRBV12-3/TRBV12-4; d_call: -; clone_size: many; cdr3_aa: CASSLRALNTLHF; cdr3_nt: TGTGCCAGCAGTTTGAGGGCCCTCAACACCCTCCACTTT
j_call: TRBJ1-1; v_call: TRBV5-4; d_call: -; clone_size: -; cdr3_aa: CASTPRGGDTEAFF; cdr3_nt: TGTGCCAGCACCCCGCGGGGTGGGGACACTGAAGCTTTCTTT
j_call: TRBJ2-1; v_call: TRBV20-1; d_call: TRBD2; clone_size: many; cdr3_aa: CSARPPGTSGLPSSYNEQFF; cdr3_nt: TGCAGTGCTAGACCCCCCGGGACTAGCGGGCTTCCCAGCTCCTACAATGAGCAGTTCTTC
j_call: TRBJ2-3; v_call: TRBV12-3/TRBV12-4; d_call: TRBD2; clone_size: many; cdr3_aa: CASTWGGPTDTQYF; cdr3_nt: TGTGCCAGCACCTGGGGGGGACCCACAGATACGCAGTATTTT
j_call: TRBJ1-2; v_call: TRBV7-2; d_call: -; clone_size: many; cdr3_aa: CASSLVGQGSF; cdr3_nt: -
j_call: TRBJ2-7; v_call: TRBV7-2; d_call: -; clone_size: -; cdr3_aa: CASSLNQGTLGYEQYF; cdr3_nt: TGTGCCAGCAGCTTAAATCAGGGAACCCTTGGCTACGAGCAGTACTTC
j_call: TRBJ2-1; v_call: TRBV20-1; d_call: -; clone_size: many; cdr3_aa: CSARLGAFYNEQFF; cdr3_nt: TGCAGTGCTAGATTAGGAGCGTTCTACAATGAGCAGTTCTTC
j_call: TRBJ2-1; v_call: TRBV24-1; d_call: -; clone_size: many; cdr3_aa: CATSDLGSNEQFF; cdr3_nt: TGTGCCACCAGTGATTTGGGGAGTAATGAGCAGTTCTTC
j_call: TRBJ1-2; v_call: TRBV6-2/TRBV6-3; d_call: TRBD1; clone_size: -; cdr3_aa: CASSTHTGDNGYTF; cdr3_nt: TGTGCCAGCAGCACCCACACAGGGGACAATGGCTACACCTTC
j_call: TRBJ2-7; v_call: TRBV5-1; d_call: -; clone_size: many; cdr3_aa: CASSPPARIYEQYF; cdr3_nt: TGCGCCAGCAGCCCCCCAGCTAGGATCTACGAGCAGTACTTC
j_call: TRBJ2-3; v_call: TRBV5-6; d_call: -; clone_size: many; cdr3_aa: CASSVLATDTQYF; cdr3_nt: TGTGCCAGCAGCGTTCTCGCCACAGATACGCAGTATTTT
j_call: TRBJ2-3; v_call: TRBV18; d_call: -; clone_size: many; cdr3_aa: CASSPGKRVTDTQYF; cdr3_nt: TGTGCCAGCTCACCGGGAAAGAGGGTCACAGATACGCAGTATTTT
j_call: TRBJ2-1; v_call: TRBV20-1; d_call: -; clone_size: many; cdr3_aa: CSARYGGEQFF; cdr3_nt: TGCAGTGCTAGATATGGTGGCGAGCAGTTCTTC
j_call: TRBJ2-3; v_call: TRBV29-1; d_call: -; clone_size: many; cdr3_aa: CSVEEGYGSTDTQYF; cdr3_nt: TGCAGCGTTGAAGAGGGCTACGGAAGCACAGATACGCAGTATTTT
j_call: TRBJ1-1; v_call: TRBV7-9; d_call: -; clone_size: many; cdr3_aa: CASRLANSPSAEAFF; cdr3_nt: TGTGCCAGCAGGCTTGCGAACAGTCCATCCGCTGAAGCTTTCTTT
j_call: TRBJ2-1; v_call: TRBV6-2/TRBV6-3; d_call: -; clone_size: many; cdr3_aa: CASRRGGSDEQFF; cdr3_nt: TGTGCCAGCAGGAGGGGGGGCTCGGATGAGCAGTTCTTC
j_call: TRBJ1-1; v_call: TRBV27; d_call: TRBD1; clone_size: many; cdr3_aa: CASARQGMNTEAFF; cdr3_nt: TGTGCCAGCGCCCGACAGGGGATGAACACTGAAGCTTTCTTT
j_call: TRBJ2-5; v_call: TRBV5-4; d_call: -; clone_size: -; cdr3_aa: CASSFHRAYQETQYF; cdr3_nt: TGTGCCAGCAGCTTCCACAGGGCGTACCAAGAGACCCAGTACTTC
j_call: TRBJ1-2; v_call: TRBV11-2; d_call: TRBD1; clone_size: many; cdr3_aa: CASSGTGVLHGYTF; cdr3_nt: TGTGCCAGTTCCGGGACAGGGGTTTTACATGGCTACACCTTC
j_call: TRBJ2-7; v_call: TRBV7-9; d_call: -; clone_size: -; cdr3_aa: CASRFTSGPYEQYF; cdr3_nt: TGTGCCAGCAGATTCACCAGCGGCCCCTACGAGCAGTACTTC
j_call: TRBJ2-1; v_call: TRBV4-1; d_call: TRBD2; clone_size: many; cdr3_aa: CASSQRTSGRSEQFF; cdr3_nt: TGCGCCAGCAGCCAACGGACTAGCGGGAGAAGTGAGCAGTTCTTC
j_call: TRBJ2-7; v_call: TRBV4-3; d_call: TRBD1; clone_size: many; cdr3_aa: CASSQDTWTGMDEQYF; cdr3_nt: TGCGCCAGCAGCCAAGATACTTGGACAGGGATGGACGAGCAGTACTTC
j_call: TRBJ1-1; v_call: TRBV12-3/TRBV12-4; d_call: -; clone_size: many; cdr3_aa: CASSGPPPNAFF; cdr3_nt: TGTGCCAGCAGTGGCCCTCCGCCGAATGCTTTCTTT
j_call: TRBJ2-5; v_call: TRBV12-3/TRBV12-4; d_call: -; clone_size: many; cdr3_aa: CASSFYRVGETQYF; cdr3_nt: TGTGCCAGCAGTTTTTATCGAGTCGGAGAGACCCAGTACTTC
j_call: TRBJ2-4; v_call: TRBV10-3; d_call: -; clone_size: many; cdr3_aa: CAISEITGRPSIQYF; cdr3_nt: TGTGCCATCAGTGAGATTACAGGGAGGCCCAGCATTCAGTACTTC
j_call: TRBJ2-2; v_call: TRBV5-1; d_call: -; clone_size: many; cdr3_aa: CASSSSEAGELFF; cdr3_nt: TGCGCCAGCAGCTCAAGCGAGGCCGGGGAGCTGTTTTTT
j_call: TRBJ2-1; v_call: TRBV20-1; d_call: -; clone_size: many; cdr3_aa: CSAYDLGLYNEQFF; cdr3_nt: TGCAGTGCCTACGACTTAGGGCTTTACAATGAGCAGTTCTTC
j_call: TRBJ2-7; v_call: TRBV18; d_call: TRBD1; clone_size: few; cdr3_aa: CASSTTGERFYEQYF; cdr3_nt: TGTGCCAGCTCAACGACAGGGGAACGGTTCTACGAGCAGTACTTC
j_call: TRBJ2-7; v_call: TRBV29-1; d_call: TRBD1; clone_size: many; cdr3_aa: CSGQGAYEQYF; cdr3_nt: TGCAGCGGACAGGGTGCCTACGAGCAGTACTTC
j_call: TRBJ2-1; v_call: TRBV6-2/TRBV6-3; d_call: TRBD2; clone_size: many; cdr3_aa: CASRVSSGRGYEQFF; cdr3_nt: TGTGCCAGCCGCGTGTCTAGCGGGAGGGGATATGAGCAGTTCTTC
j_call: TRBJ1-6; v_call: TRBV10-3; d_call: TRBD1; clone_size: -; cdr3_aa: CAISPDRGGDSPLHF; cdr3_nt: TGTGCCATCAGCCCAGACAGGGGTGGAGATTCACCCCTCCACTTT
j_call: TRBJ1-4; v_call: TRBV7-9; d_call: -; clone_size: many; cdr3_aa: CASSPGLRTGIEKLFF; cdr3_nt: TGTGCCAGCAGCCCTGGTTTGCGGACGGGGATAGAAAAACTGTTTTTT
j_call: TRBJ2-5; v_call: TRBV5-1; d_call: -; clone_size: many; cdr3_aa: CASTRQAGETQYF; cdr3_nt: TGCGCCAGCACGCGACAGGCGGGGGAGACCCAGTACTTC